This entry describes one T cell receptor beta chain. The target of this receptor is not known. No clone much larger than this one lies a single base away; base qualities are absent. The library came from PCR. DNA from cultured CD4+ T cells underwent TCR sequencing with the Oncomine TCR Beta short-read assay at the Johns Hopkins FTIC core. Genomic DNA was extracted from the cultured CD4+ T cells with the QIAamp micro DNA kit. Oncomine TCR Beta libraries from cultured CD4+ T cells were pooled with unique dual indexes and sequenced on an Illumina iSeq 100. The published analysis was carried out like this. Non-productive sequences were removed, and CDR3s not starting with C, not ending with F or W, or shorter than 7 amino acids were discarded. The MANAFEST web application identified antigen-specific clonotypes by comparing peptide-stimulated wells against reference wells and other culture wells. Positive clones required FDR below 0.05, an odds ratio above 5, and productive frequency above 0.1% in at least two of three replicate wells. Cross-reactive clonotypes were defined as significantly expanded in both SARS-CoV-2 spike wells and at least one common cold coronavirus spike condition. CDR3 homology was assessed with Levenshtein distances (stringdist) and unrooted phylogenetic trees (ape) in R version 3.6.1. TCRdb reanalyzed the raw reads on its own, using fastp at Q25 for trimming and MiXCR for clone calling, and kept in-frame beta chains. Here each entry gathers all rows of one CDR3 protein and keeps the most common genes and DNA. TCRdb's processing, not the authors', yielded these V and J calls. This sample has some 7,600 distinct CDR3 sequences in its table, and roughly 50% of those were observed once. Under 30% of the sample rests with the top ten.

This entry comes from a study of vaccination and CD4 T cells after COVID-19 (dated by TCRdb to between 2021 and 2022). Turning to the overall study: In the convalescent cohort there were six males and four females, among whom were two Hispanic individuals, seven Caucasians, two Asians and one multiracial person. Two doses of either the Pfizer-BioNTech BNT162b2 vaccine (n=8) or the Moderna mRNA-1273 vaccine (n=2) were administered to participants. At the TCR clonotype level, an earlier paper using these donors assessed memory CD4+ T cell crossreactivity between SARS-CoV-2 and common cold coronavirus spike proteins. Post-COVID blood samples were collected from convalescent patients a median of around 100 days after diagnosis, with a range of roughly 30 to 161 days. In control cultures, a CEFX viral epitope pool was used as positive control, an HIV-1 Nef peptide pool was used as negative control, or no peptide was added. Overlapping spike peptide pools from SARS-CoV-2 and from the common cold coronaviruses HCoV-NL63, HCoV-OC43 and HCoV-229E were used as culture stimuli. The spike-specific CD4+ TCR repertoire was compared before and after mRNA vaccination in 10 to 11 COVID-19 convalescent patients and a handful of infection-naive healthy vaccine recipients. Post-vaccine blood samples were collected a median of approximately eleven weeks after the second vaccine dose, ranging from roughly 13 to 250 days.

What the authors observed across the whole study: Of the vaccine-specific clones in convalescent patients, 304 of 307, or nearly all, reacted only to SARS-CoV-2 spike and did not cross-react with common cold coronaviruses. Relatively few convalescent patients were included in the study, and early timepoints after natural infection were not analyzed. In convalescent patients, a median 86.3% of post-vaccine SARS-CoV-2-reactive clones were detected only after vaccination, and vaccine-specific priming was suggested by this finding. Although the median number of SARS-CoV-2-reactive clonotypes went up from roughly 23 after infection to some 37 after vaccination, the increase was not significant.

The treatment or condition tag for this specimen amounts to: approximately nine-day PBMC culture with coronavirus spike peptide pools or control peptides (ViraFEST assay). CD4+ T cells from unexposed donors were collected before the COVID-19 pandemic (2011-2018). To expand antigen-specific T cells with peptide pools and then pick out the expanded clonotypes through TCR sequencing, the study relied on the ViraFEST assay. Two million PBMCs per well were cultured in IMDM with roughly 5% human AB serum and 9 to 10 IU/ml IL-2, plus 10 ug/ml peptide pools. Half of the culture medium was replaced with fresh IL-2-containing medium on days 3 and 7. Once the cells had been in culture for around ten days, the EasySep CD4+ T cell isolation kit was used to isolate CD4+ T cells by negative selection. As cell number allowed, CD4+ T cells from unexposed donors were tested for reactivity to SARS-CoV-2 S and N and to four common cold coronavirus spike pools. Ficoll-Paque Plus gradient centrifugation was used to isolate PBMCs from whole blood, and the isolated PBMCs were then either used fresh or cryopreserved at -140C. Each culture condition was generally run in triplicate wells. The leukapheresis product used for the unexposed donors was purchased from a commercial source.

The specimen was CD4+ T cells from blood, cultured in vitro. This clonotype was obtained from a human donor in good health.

The CDR3 here reads CASSRTGAWQETQYF. The DNA is TGCGCCAGCAGTCGGACGGGGGCGTGGCAAGAGACCCAGTACTTC. The chain joins TRBV5-1 to TRBJ2-5; the D gene is possibly TRBD1 or TRBD2, each agreeing over 6 bases. CDR1 is given as SGHRS and CDR2 as YFSETQ, both from the germline V gene. V loses 5 bases, J loses 2 bases, and the germline ends lie 16 bases apart. From the cysteine through the phenylalanine, the CDR3 covers 15 amino acids. Only CDR3 DNA is held: 45 bases, read in frame from base 1.